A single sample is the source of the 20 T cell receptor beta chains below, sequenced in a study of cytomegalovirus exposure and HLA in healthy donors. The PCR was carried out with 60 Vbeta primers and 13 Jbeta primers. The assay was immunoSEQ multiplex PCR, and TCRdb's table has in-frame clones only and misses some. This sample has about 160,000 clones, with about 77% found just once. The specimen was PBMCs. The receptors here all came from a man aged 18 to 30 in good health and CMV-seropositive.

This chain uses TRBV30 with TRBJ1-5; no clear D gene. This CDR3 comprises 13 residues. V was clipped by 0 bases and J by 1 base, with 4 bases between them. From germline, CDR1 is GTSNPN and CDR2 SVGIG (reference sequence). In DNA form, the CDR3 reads TGTGCCTGGAGTGTCTTCAGCAATCAGCCCCAGCATTTT. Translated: CAWSVFSNQPQHF.

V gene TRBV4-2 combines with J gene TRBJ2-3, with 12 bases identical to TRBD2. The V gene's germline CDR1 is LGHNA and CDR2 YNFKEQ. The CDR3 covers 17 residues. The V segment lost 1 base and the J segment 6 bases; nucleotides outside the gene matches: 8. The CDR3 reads CASSQGPLAGGWDTQYF. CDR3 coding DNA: TGTGCCAGCAGCCAAGGGCCACTAGCGGGAGGATGGGATACGCAGTATTTT.

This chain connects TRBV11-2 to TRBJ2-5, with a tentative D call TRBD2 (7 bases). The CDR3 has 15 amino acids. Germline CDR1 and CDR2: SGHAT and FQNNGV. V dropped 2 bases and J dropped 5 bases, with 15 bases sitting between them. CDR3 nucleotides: TGTGCCAGCAGCTTAATGGGGGGGCCTGGTGAGACCCAGTACTTC. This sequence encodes CASSLMGGPGETQYF.

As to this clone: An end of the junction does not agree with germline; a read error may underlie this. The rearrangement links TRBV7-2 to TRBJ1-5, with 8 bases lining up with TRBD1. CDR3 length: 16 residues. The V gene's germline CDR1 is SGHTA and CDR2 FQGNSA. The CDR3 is CASSPGGTGPNRPQHF. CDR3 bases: TGTGCCAGCAGCCCCGGGGGGACAGGACCCAATCGGCCCCAGCATTTT.

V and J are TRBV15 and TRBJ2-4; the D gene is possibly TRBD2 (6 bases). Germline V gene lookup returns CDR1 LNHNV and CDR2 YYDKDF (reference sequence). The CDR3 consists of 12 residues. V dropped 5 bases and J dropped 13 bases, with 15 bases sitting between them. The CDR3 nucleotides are TGTGCCACCAGCCTTGAGCTGGGACTGCAGTACTTC. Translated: CATSLELGLQYF.

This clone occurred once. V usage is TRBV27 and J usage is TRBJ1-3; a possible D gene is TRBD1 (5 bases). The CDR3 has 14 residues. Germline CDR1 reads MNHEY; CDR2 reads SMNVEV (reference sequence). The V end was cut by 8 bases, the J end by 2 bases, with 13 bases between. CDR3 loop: CASGISGTGNTIYF. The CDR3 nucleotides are TGTGCCAGCGGGATTTCAGGGACTGGAAACACCATATATTTT.

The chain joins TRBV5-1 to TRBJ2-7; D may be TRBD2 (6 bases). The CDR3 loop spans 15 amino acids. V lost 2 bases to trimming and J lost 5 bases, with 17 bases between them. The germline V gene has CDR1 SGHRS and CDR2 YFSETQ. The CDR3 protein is CASSFSRPAGNEQYF. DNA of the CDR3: TGCGCCAGCAGCTTTTCCCGCCCAGCGGGCAACGAGCAGTACTTC.

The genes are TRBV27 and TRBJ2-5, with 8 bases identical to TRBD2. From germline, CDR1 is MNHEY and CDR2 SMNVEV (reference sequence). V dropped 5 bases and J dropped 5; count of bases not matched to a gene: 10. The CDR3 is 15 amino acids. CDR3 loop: CASSPTRGGWETQYF. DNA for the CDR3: TGTGCCAGCAGTCCCACCCGGGGGGGGTGGGAGACCCAGTACTTC.

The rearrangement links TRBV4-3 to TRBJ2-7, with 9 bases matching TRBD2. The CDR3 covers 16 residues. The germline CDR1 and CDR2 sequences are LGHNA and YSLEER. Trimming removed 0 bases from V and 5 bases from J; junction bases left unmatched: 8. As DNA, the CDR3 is TGCGCCAGCAGCCAAGATAGCGGGAGTTTTACCCACGAGCAGTACTTC. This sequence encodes CASSQDSGSFTHEQYF.

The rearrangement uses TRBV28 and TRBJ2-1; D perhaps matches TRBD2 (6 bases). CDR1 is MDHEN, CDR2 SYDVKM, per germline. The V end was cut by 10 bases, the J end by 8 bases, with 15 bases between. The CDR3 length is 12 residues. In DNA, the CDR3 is TGTGCCACCAATGGGCCTAGCGATGAGCAGTTCTTC. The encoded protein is CATNGPSDEQFF.

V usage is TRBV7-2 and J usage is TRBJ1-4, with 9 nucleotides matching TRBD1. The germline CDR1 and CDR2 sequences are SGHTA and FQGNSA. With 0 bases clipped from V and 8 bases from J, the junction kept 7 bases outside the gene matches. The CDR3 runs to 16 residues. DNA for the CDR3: TGTGCCAGCAGCTTAGCCCGGACAGGGGAAGGGGAAAAACTGTTTTTT. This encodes CASSLARTGEGEKLFF.

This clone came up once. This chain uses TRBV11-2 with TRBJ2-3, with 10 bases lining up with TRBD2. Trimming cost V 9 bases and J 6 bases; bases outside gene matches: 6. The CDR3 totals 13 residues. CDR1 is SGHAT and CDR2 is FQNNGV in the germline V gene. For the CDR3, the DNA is TGTGCCAGTCTAGCGGGAGCGGTGGATACGCAGTATTTT. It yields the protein CASLAGAVDTQYF.

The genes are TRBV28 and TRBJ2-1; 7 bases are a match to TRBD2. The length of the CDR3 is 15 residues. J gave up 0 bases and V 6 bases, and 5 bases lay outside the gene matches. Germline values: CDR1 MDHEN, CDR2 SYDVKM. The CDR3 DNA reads TGTGCCAGCAGACGGCGGGAGAACTCCTACAATGAGCAGTTCTTC. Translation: CASRRRENSYNEQFF.

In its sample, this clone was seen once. CDR3 bases: TGTGCCAGCAGATTGGGGAGGACCCCTGAAGCTTTCTTT. Its translation is CASRLGRTPEAFF. This chain joins TRBV28 and TRBJ1-1, with D hard to call. This CDR3 region has 13 residues. Between the trimmed V and J ends, which lost 6 bases and 6 bases, there was a span of 14 bases. Germline V gene sequence: CDR1 MDHEN, CDR2 SYDVKM.

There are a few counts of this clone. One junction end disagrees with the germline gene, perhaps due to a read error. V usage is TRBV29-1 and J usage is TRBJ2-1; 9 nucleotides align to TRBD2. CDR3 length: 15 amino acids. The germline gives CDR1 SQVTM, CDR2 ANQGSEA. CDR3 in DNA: TGCAGCGTTGAGGGGGGACTAGCTTTAGGCAATGAGCACTTCTTC. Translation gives CSVEGGLALGNEHFF.

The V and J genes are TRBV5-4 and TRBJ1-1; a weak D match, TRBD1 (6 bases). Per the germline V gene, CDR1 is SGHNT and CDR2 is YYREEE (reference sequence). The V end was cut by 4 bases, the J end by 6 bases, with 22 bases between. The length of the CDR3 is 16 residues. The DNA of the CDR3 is TGTGCCAGCAGCACGGCCCCCGGACAGTACCCCCCTGAAGCTTTCTTT. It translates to CASSTAPGQYPPEAFF. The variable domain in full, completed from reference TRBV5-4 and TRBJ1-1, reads ETGVTQSPTHLIKTRGQQVTLRCSSQSGHNTVSWYQQALGQGPQFIFQYYREEENGRGNFPPRFSGLQFPNYSSELNVNALELDDSALYLCASSTAPGQYPPEAFFGQGTRLTVV.

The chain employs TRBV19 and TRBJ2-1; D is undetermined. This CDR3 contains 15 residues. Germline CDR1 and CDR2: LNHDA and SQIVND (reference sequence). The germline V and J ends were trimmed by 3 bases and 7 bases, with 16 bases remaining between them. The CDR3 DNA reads TGTGCCAGTAGTATGAACTACTACGCTCCTAATGAGCAGTTCTTC. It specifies CASSMNYYAPNEQFF.

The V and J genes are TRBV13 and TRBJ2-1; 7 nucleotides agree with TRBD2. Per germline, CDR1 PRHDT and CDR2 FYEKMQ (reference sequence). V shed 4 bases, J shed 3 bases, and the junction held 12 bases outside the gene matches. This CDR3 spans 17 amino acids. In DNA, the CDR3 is TGTGCCAGCAGCTCCCAAATGGTGGGGGGGAGCTACAATGAGCAGTTCTTC. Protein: CASSSQMVGGSYNEQFF.

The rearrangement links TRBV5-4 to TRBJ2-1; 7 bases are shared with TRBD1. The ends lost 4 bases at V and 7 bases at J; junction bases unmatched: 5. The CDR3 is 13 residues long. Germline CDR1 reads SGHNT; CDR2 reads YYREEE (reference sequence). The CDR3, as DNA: TGTGCCAGCAGCGACGGACAGGTAAATGAGCAGTTCTTC. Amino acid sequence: CASSDGQVNEQFF.

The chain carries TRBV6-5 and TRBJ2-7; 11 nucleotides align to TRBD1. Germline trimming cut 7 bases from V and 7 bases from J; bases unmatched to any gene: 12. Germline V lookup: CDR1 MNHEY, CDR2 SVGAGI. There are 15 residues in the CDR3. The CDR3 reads CASNPPGQGVGEQYF. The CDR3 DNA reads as TGTGCCAGCAACCCTCCGGGACAGGGGGTGGGAGAGCAGTACTTC.